This T cell receptor beta chain was sequenced for a study of blood T cell dynamics during melanoma immunotherapy. Study summary: Metastatic melanoma patients received first-line pembrolizumab or nivolumab plus ipilimumab.

This CDR3 region has 14 residues. V was cut by 0 bases and J by 3 bases, with 7 bases left in between. Per the germline V gene, CDR1 is SGHRS and CDR2 is YFSETQ. Notes on this clone: Its antigen is still unknown.

Study outcomes and limitations: PBMC repertoires of eventual disease-control patients split at W3 into clonality or diversity gains.

Here immunoSEQ multiplex PCR was the method, and the copy in TCRdb shows in-frame clones only, minus some. The data show tens of thousands of clones, around nine tenths seen once. Indicated time point: pre-treatment baseline. Prior systemic cancer therapy, immunosuppressant use and other active malignancies excluded patients. The sequencing here drew on blood, taken from a patient treated with checkpoint blockade. This TCR came from a human donor with melanoma. The chain combines TRBV5-1 with TRBJ2-1; no clear D gene. The CDR3 DNA follows: TGCGCCAGCAGCTTGGTGGGTAACTACAATGAGCAGTTCTTC. Its protein is CASSLVGNYNEQFF.